This T cell receptor beta chain is from a study of T-cell memory formation after mild COVID-19. Turning to the study itself: TCR clusters showed largely donor specificity. Study outcomes and limitations: Those CD4+ clones that contracted were mainly in CM and EM (CD8+ ones in EMRA). Some clones that responded turned up in pre-infection memory, which suggests that cross-reactive memory joined in. Later expanders leaned CD4+, whereas clones that contracted between day 15 and 85 were balanced CD4/CD8.

TCRdb processed the 5' RACE reads anew with MiXCR; each CDR3 protein has one entry. The sample holds 500,000 to 600,000 distinct CDR3 sequences, about 20% seen once. Germline V gene sequence: CDR1 MNHEY, CDR2 SVGAGI. V shed 6 bases, J shed 8 bases, and the junction held 10 bases outside the gene matches. The length of the CDR3 is 15 residues. Of note for this clonotype: Its antigen remains unknown.

This clonotype was sampled from an adult woman who had mild COVID-19 (a few samples of this study predate the infection). Cell type and time point are not known. The source material was PBMCs or a T cell subset sorted from them (not recorded which). This rearrangement joins TRBV6-5 to TRBJ1-4; 9 positions match TRBD1. CDR3 region: CASSEAGTGFEKLFF. As DNA, the CDR3 is TGTGCCAGCAGCGAAGCAGGGACAGGGTTCGAAAAACTGTTTTTT.